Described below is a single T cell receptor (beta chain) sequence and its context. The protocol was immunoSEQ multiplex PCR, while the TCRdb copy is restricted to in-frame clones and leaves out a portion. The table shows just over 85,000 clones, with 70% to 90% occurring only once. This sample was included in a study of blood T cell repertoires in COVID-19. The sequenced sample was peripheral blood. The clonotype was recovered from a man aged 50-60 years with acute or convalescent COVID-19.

CDR3 amino acids: CASSLDGLWSYGYTF. The CDR3, as DNA: TGCGCCAGCAGCTTGGACGGACTGTGGTCTTATGGCTACACCTTC. The chain is built from TRBV5-1 and TRBJ1-2; D gene uncertain. Germline V gene sequence: CDR1 SGHRS, CDR2 YFSETQ. The CDR3 extends over 15 amino acids. Deletions cut 0 bases from V and 5 bases from J, with 14 bases between.